This entry is about one TCR beta chain. This sample was taken from a study of T cell responses to AZD1222 COVID-19 vaccine. Data came from immunoSEQ multiplex PCR; TCRdb stores just in-frame clones and leaves some out. This sample has 150,000 to 200,000 clones; about 91% occur once, and the top ten carry around 2.3%. The germline CDR1 and CDR2 sequences are LGHDT and YNNKEL (reference sequence). The CDR3 extends over 17 amino acids. Trimming stripped 4 bases from V and 3 bases from J, with 18 bases between. The sequence was obtained from an adult in good health. The rearrangement joins TRBV3-1 (or the pseudogene TRBV3-2) to TRBJ2-2; D might be TRBD2 (5 bases). This specimen was peripheral blood, taken on day 0 of AZD1222 vaccination. The DNA of the CDR3 is TGTGCCAGCAGCCCTAGCTCCGGGATGGGGTACACCGGGGAGCTGTTTTTT. Its protein product is CASSPSSGMGYTGELFF.